Below, 29 T cell receptor beta chains from the same sample are listed, as sequenced in a study of cytomegalovirus exposure and HLA in healthy donors. This PCR relied on a set of 60 Vbeta primers and 13 Jbeta primers. The protocol was immunoSEQ multiplex PCR, while the TCRdb copy is restricted to in-frame clones and leaves out a portion. The sample holds fewer than 35,000 clones. The sample consisted of PBMCs. Source of these receptors: a female donor in good health and CMV-seronegative.

V is TRBV27 and J is TRBJ1-2; D might be TRBD1 (6 bases). The CDR3 length is 17 residues. Germline lookup yields CDR1 MNHEY and CDR2 SMNVEV (reference sequence). V gave up 5 bases and J gave up 0 bases, with 19 bases separating them. This chain's CDR3 is CASSHNRALGTNYGYTF. CDR3 bases: TGTGCCAGCAGTCATAACAGGGCCCTGGGTACTAACTATGGCTACACCTTC.

The chain links TRBV30 to TRBJ2-7, with a weak D call TRBD1 (6 bases). Germline lookup yields CDR1 GTSNPN and CDR2 SVGIG (reference sequence). The CDR3 spans 11 residues. V was shortened by 7 bases and J by 11 bases, with 18 bases between the two germline ends. CDR3 in amino acids: CASATTGWKYF. The CDR3 DNA follows: TGTGCCTCAGCAACGACAGGCTGGAAGTACTTC.

J is TRBJ1-6 and V is TRBV11-2; a weak D match, TRBD1 (6 bases). The length of the CDR3 is 15 residues. Per the germline V gene, CDR1 is SGHAT and CDR2 is FQNNGV. Trimming took 6 bases from V and 0 from J, leaving 9 bases between them. CDR3 DNA: TGTGCCAGCAGAGGACAGAGCTCCTATAATTCACCCCTCCACTTT. Its translation is CASRGQSSYNSPLHF.

The CDR3 region has the DNA TGTGCCAGCAGCCGGGACAGAACCTCCGAAAAACTGTTTTTT. Protein sequence: CASSRDRTSEKLFF. V gene TRBV6-5 combines with J gene TRBJ1-4; 7 bases map to TRBD1. This CDR3 has 14 residues. Germline-derived CDR1 and CDR2 are MNHEY and SVGAGI. Trimming at V came to 6 bases and at J to 8 bases, leaving 9 bases not matched to a gene.

DNA of the CDR3: TGTGCCAGCAGCACCGGAGGGCCTCCTTACGAGCAGTACTTC. Its protein product is CASSTGGPPYEQYF. The rearrangement links TRBV9 to TRBJ2-7, with D possibly being TRBD2 (6 bases). CDR3 size: 14 residues. Germline V gene data show CDR1 as SGDLS and CDR2 as YYNGEE. V lost 4 bases and J 4 bases, leaving 15 bases between the germline ends. The full variable domain, its missing parts supplied by reference TRBV9 and TRBJ2-7, is DSGVTQTPKHLITATGQRVTLRCSPRSGDLSVYWYQQSLDQGLQFLIQYYNGEERAKGNILERFSAQQFPDLHSELNLSSLELGDSALYFCASSTGGPPYEQYFGPGTRLTVT.

The V and J genes are TRBV4-1 and TRBJ1-2; 8 positions agree with TRBD1. From germline, CDR1 is MGHRA and CDR2 YSYEKL. Losses at the gene ends were 1 base for V and 6 bases for J; bases not matched to a gene: 7. The CDR3 loop spans 15 amino acids. The CDR3 DNA reads as TGCGCCAGCAGCCAAGCCAGACAGGGGTTCAATGGCTACACCTTC. Translated, it gives CASSQARQGFNGYTF.

This sequence joins TRBV4-2 and TRBJ2-7; TRBD1 matches at 7 bases. In germline, CDR1 is LGHNA, CDR2 YNFKEQ. With 2 bases clipped from V and 2 bases from J, the junction kept 12 bases outside the gene matches. This CDR3 comprises 17 residues. The CDR3 sequence: CASSQPSGQDVAYEQYF. The CDR3 DNA is TGTGCCAGCAGCCAACCCTCCGGACAGGATGTTGCCTACGAGCAGTACTTC.

The chain is built from TRBV4-1 and TRBJ2-7, with D perhaps matching TRBD1 (5 bases). The CDR3 length is 13 residues. CDR1 is MGHRA and CDR2 is YSYEKL in the germline V gene. Trimming stripped 4 bases from V and 4 bases from J, with 11 bases between. The CDR3 DNA follows: TGCGCCAGCAGCCCCCCCAGGGCTTACGAGCAGTACTTC. Protein product: CASSPPRAYEQYF.

This sequence joins TRBV5-1 and TRBJ1-1; D is possibly TRBD1 (6 bases). CDR1 and CDR2 (germline): SGHRS, YFSETQ. Trimming removed 0 bases at V and 0 bases at J, with 21 bases between. The CDR3 length is 19 residues. CDR3 region: CASSLDQGGDTRLNTEAFF. DNA of the CDR3: TGCGCCAGCAGCTTGGATCAAGGGGGGGACACCAGATTGAACACTGAAGCTTTCTTT.

The rearrangement links TRBV4-3 to TRBJ1-1; 9 bases fit TRBD1. V trimming: 3 bases; J trimming: 4 bases; junction bases outside the gene matches: 6. Germline assignment: CDR1 LGHNA and CDR2 YSLEER. The CDR3 loop spans 15 amino acids. The CDR3 loop is CASSQVTTGGTEAFF. The CDR3 coding sequence is TGCGCCAGCAGCCAGGTTACGACAGGGGGCACTGAAGCTTTCTTT.

The chain joins TRBV30 to TRBJ2-3; tentative D call: TRBD2 (6 bases). CDR1 and CDR2 (germline): GTSNPN, SVGIG (reference sequence). Trimming left V 5 bases short and J 7 bases short, with 16 bases between. This CDR3 has 13 residues. CDR3 protein: CAWGGKGHHTQYF. The CDR3 DNA sequence: TGTGCCTGGGGGGGGAAGGGGCACCATACGCAGTATTTT.

The chain joins TRBV20-1 to TRBJ1-2, with unresolved D. V was cut by 5 bases and J by 8 bases, with 12 bases left in between. The CDR3 consists of 11 residues. CDR1 is DFQATT and CDR2 is SNEGSKA in the germline V gene (reference sequence). The DNA for the CDR3 is TGCAGTGCTCGGGTGCTTAAGGGCTACACCTTC. It translates to CSARVLKGYTF.

DNA of the CDR3: TGCGCCAGCAGCCTAACTCCGTCTAGCGGGGTTGACAATGAGCAGTTCTTC. Translating it yields CASSLTPSSGVDNEQFF. The rearrangement uses TRBV4-1 and TRBJ2-1; 9 bases agree with TRBD2. Germline CDR1 is MGHRA and CDR2 is YSYEKL. Trimming cost V 4 bases and J 5 bases; bases outside gene matches: 12. This CDR3 is 17 amino acids long.

This chain uses TRBV6-5 with TRBJ2-2; 8 bases line up with TRBD2. Germline CDR1 MNHEY, CDR2 SVGAGI. V shed 6 bases, J shed 4 bases, and the junction held 7 bases outside the gene matches. CDR3 length: 15 amino acids. CDR3 sequence reads: CASRVASGSTGELFF. CDR3 DNA: TGTGCCAGCAGGGTGGCGAGCGGGAGCACCGGGGAGCTGTTTTTT.

V gene TRBV7-9 combines with J gene TRBJ2-4; tentatively, D is TRBD2 (5 bases). V lost 5 bases, J lost 4 bases, and 21 bases lay in between. Germline CDR1 reads SEHNR; CDR2 reads FQNEAQ (reference sequence). This CDR3 has 17 amino acids. This CDR3 is CASSPSGERYLKNIQYF. The CDR3 DNA sequence: TGTGCCAGCAGCCCTTCCGGGGAGCGCTATCTGAAAAACATTCAGTACTTC.

This sequence joins TRBV15 and TRBJ2-2; 10 nucleotides align to TRBD1. V gave up 4 bases and J gave up 3 bases; unmatched junction bases: 8. Germline CDR1 and CDR2: LNHNV and YYDKDF (reference sequence). This CDR3 has 17 amino acids. CDR3 in amino acids: CATSTMGQGRDTGELFF. CDR3 nucleotides: TGTGCCACCAGCACCATGGGACAGGGGAGGGACACCGGGGAGCTGTTTTTT.

The chain links TRBV4-1 to TRBJ2-5, with D uncertain. Trimming took off 7 bases at V and 0 bases at J, with 18 bases between the two ends. The length of the CDR3 is 16 residues. Germline lookup yields CDR1 MGHRA and CDR2 YSYEKL. This chain's CDR3 is CASNRVGGLNQETQYF. Written as DNA, the CDR3 is TGCGCCAGCAACCGGGTTGGCGGTTTAAACCAAGAGACCCAGTACTTC.

With respect to this clone: The CDR3 carries no conserved terminal phenylalanine or tryptophan, so it likely arises from a read error. CDR3 DNA: TGTGCCAGTAGTCCAAGACAGGTTGACTACGAGCAGTACCTC. Residues: CASSPRQVDYEQYL. The chain joins TRBV19 to TRBJ2-7, with D tentatively TRBD1 (6 bases). CDR1 is LNHDA and CDR2 is SQIVND in the germline V gene (reference sequence). The CDR3 has 14 residues. Trimming removed 5 bases at V and 3 bases at J, with 14 bases between.

The rearrangement links TRBV5-1 to TRBJ1-1, with a possible D match to TRBD1 (6 bases). Germline V gene sequence: CDR1 SGHRS, CDR2 YFSETQ. Deletions cut 2 bases from V and 0 bases from J, with 17 bases between. The CDR3 runs 17 residues. CDR3 residues: CASSLRGGVPLNTEAFF. CDR3 coding DNA: TGCGCCAGCAGCTTAAGAGGGGGGGTACCTCTGAACACTGAAGCTTTCTTT.

The chain joins TRBV6-9 to TRBJ2-5, with 8 bases identical to TRBD2. The J call is in doubt because the DNA end fits TRBJ2-7 better. Germline V lookup: CDR1 MNHGY, CDR2 SVAAGI. The CDR3 has 17 residues. Written as DNA, the CDR3 is TGTGCCAGCAGTTATGCGCTGGCGGGGGGTATCCCCTACGAGCAGTACTTC. It translates to CASSYALAGGIPYEQYF.

The rearrangement joins TRBV4-3 to TRBJ2-2; D unresolved. Trimming removed 6 bases at V and 0 bases at J, with 8 bases between. CDR1 LGHNA and CDR2 YSLEER come from the germline V gene. This CDR3 contains 14 residues. The CDR3 sequence: CASRSYTNTGELFF. Written as DNA, the CDR3 is TGCGCCAGCAGAAGCTATACGAACACCGGGGAGCTGTTTTTT.

This chain joins TRBV16 and TRBJ1-5, with D possibly being TRBD1 (6 bases). V gave up 0 bases and J gave up 2 bases, with 11 bases separating them. CDR1 KGHSY and CDR2 FQNENV come from the germline V gene. The length of the CDR3 is 16 residues. The CDR3 region is CASSQSRGAGNQPQHF. The CDR3 nucleotides are TGTGCCAGCAGCCAATCACGGGGGGCTGGCAATCAGCCCCAGCATTTT.

Worth noting for this clone: A read error may account for a junction end that differs from germline. The V and J genes are TRBV18 and TRBJ2-5, with no clear D. This CDR3 contains 13 residues. The germline gives CDR1 KGHSH, CDR2 LQKENI. The CDR3 sequence: CASSPSGKEAQYF. CDR3 DNA: TGTGCCAGCTCACCATCCGGAAAAGAGGCCCAGTACTTC.

The gene calls are TRBV18 and TRBJ2-1; TRBD2 matches 9 bases. Trimming removed 6 bases from V and 2 bases from J; junction bases left unmatched: 5. Germline V gives CDR1 KGHSH, CDR2 LQKENI. This CDR3 spans 15 amino acids. The DNA of the CDR3 is TGTGCCAGCTCGCTACTAGCGGGCACCTACAATGAGCAGTTCTTC. As protein: CASSLLAGTYNEQFF.

V is TRBV19 and J is TRBJ2-7, with a weak D call TRBD2 (6 bases). This CDR3 region has 14 residues. Trimming took off 11 bases at V and 5 bases at J, with 22 bases between the two ends. CDR1 is LNHDA, CDR2 SQIVND, per germline (reference sequence). Here the CDR3 DNA reads TGTGCCTCTGGGTCGGGGGTACGAGGCGACGAGCAGTACTTC. Amino acid sequence: CASGSGVRGDEQYF. The whole variable domain, remainder taken from reference TRBV19 and TRBJ2-7, is DGGITQSPKYLFRKEGQNVTLSCEQNLNHDAMYWYRQDPGQGLRLIYYSQIVNDFQKGDIAEGYSVSREKKESFPLTVTSAQKNPTAFYLCASGSGVRGDEQYFGPGTRLTVT.

V is TRBV29-1 and J is TRBJ2-7; TRBD1 aligns across 9 bases. Germline CDR1 SQVTM, CDR2 ANQGSEA. Trimming removed 4 bases from V and 4 bases from J; junction bases left unmatched: 5. This CDR3 contains 13 residues. CDR3 sequence (DNA): TGCAGCGTTGCGGGACAGGGTGTGTACGAGCAGTACTTC. As protein: CSVAGQGVYEQYF.

This chain connects TRBV5-5 to TRBJ1-1; 7 bases fit TRBD1. The junction had 4 bases not matched to a gene; V was cut back by 5 bases and J by 3 bases. Germline V gene data show CDR1 as SGHKS and CDR2 as YYEKEE (reference sequence). This CDR3 has 13 amino acids. The CDR3 here is CASSRQGDTEAFF. In nucleotides, the CDR3 is TGTGCCAGCAGTCGACAGGGAGACACTGAAGCTTTCTTT.

V usage is TRBV5-1 and J usage is TRBJ1-5, with D hard to call. Germline values: CDR1 SGHRS, CDR2 YFSETQ. Trimming stripped 7 bases from V and 0 bases from J, with 14 bases between. The length of the CDR3 is 15 residues. Written as DNA, the CDR3 is TGCGCCAGCCGTTACTCTGCGGATAGCAATCAGCCCCAGCATTTT. Protein product: CASRYSADSNQPQHF.

This chain uses TRBV9 with TRBJ2-3; possibly TRBD1 for D (6 bases). Germline V gives CDR1 SGDLS, CDR2 YYNGEE. Trimming took off 6 bases at V and 0 bases at J, with 17 bases between the two ends. The CDR3 contains 16 residues. This CDR3 is CASTLMGDTSTDTQYF. CDR3 bases: TGTGCCAGCACCCTAATGGGGGACACTAGCACAGATACGCAGTATTTT. The entire variable domain, with the rest obtained from reference TRBV9 and TRBJ2-3, is as follows: DSGVTQTPKHLITATGQRVTLRCSPRSGDLSVYWYQQSLDQGLQFLIQYYNGEERAKGNILERFSAQQFPDLHSELNLSSLELGDSALYFCASTLMGDTSTDTQYFGPGTRLTVL.